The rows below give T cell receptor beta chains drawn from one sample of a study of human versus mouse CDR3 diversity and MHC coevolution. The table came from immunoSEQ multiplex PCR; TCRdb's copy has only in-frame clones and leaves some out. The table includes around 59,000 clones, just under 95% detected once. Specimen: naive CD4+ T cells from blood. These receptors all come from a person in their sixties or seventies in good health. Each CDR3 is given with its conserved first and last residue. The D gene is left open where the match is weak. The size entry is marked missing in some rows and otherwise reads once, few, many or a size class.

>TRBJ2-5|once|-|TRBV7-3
TGTGCCAGCAGCCCCTACGGGTATAAGGAGACCCAGTACTTC
CASSPYGYKETQYF
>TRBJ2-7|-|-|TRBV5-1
TGCGCCAGCAGCTTTACGGGTGGGAGCTCCTACGAGCAGTACTTC
CASSFTGGSSYEQYF
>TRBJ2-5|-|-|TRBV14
TGTGCCAGCAGCCAAGAATTTACTAGAGAGGAGACCCAGTACTTC
CASSQEFTREETQYF
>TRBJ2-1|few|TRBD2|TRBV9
TGTGCCAGCAGCCCCCCCTCCGGGACTAGCGGGAGAAGTGAGCAGTTCTTC
CASSPPSGTSGRSEQFF
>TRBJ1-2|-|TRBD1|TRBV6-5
TGTGCCAGCACCCGGACAGGGGGAGACTATGGCTACACCTTC
CASTRTGGDYGYTF
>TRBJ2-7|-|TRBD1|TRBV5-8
TGTGCCAGCAGCTTTGCCGGGACAGCCAACTACGAGCAGTACTTC
CASSFAGTANYEQYF
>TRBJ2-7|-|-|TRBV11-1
TGTGCCAGCAGCGTCCACTACGAGCAGTACTTC
CASSVHYEQYF
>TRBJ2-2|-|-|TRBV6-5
TGTGCCAGCAGTCCCGAGGGGGACGCCGGGGAGCTGTTTTTT
CASSPEGDAGELFF
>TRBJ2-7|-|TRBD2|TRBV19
TGTGCCAGTAGTATAGATGGGACTAGGCTAAACAACGAGCAGTACTTC
CASSIDGTRLNNEQYF
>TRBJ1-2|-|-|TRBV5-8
TGTGCCAGCAGCCCATGGGGCCAGGGTGGTTATGGCTACACCTTC
CASSPWGQGGYGYTF
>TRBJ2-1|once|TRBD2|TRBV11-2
TGTGCCAGCAGCTCGTCTAGCGGGGTTTACAATGAGCAGTTCTTC
CASSSSSGVYNEQFF
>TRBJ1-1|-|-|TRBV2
TGTGCCAGCAGAACCGGGACAAACACTGAAGCTTTCTTT
CASRTGTNTEAFF
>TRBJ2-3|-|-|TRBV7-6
TGTGCCAGCAGCTTAGACAGGACCGAAGGGTGGGATACGCAGTATTTT
CASSLDRTEGWDTQYF
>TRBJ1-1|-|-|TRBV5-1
TGCGCCAGCAGCTTCGGCAGGCTGGATGCTGAAGCTTTCTTT
CASSFGRLDAEAFF
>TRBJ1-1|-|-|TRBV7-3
TGTGCCAGCAGCTTAATGACAGCCACTGAAGCTTTCTTT
CASSLMTATEAFF
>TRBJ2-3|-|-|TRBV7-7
TGTGCCAGCAGCTCCGCGGGGTCTAGCACAGATACGCAGTATTTT
CASSSAGSSTDTQYF
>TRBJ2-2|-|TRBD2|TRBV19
TGTGCCAGTAGCCGACCCGGGGGGTCCGGGGAGCTGTTTTTT
CASSRPGGSGELFF